The T cell receptor beta chain under discussion was sequenced for a study of Ad26.COV2.S vaccination and SARS-CoV-2 variants. The method was immunoSEQ multiplex PCR; TCRdb's version includes in-frame clones alone and lacks a portion of them. The data contain 200,000 to 250,000 clones, roughly 90% of them singletons. General study points: Placebo recipients and vaccine recipients were similar in non-spike TCR breadth. Relative to placebo recipients, vaccine recipients exhibited elevated spike-specific TCR breadth.

This CDR3 spans 13 amino acids. Trimming stripped 4 bases from V and 4 bases from J, with 11 bases between. Per the germline V gene, CDR1 is SGHKS and CDR2 is YYEKEE (reference sequence). Documented treatment: approximately 18 received Ad26.COV2.S at low or high dose, single or two shots; roughly five received placebo; per-sample allocation not given. Sample collection was performed on day 63 after the first vaccine or placebo injection. This clone was observed a few times. Its cognate antigen is unknown. The input for sequencing was peripheral blood, taken in a trial of Ad26.COV2.S vaccine versus placebo. J is TRBJ2-5 and V is TRBV5-5; perhaps TRBD1 as D (5 bases). This sequence originates from a person between 18 and 65 years old who received the Ad26.COV2.S COVID-19 vaccine or a placebo. This CDR3 reads CASSPPQGETQYF. CDR3 in DNA: TGTGCCAGCAGCCCCCCCCAGGGAGAGACCCAGTACTTC.